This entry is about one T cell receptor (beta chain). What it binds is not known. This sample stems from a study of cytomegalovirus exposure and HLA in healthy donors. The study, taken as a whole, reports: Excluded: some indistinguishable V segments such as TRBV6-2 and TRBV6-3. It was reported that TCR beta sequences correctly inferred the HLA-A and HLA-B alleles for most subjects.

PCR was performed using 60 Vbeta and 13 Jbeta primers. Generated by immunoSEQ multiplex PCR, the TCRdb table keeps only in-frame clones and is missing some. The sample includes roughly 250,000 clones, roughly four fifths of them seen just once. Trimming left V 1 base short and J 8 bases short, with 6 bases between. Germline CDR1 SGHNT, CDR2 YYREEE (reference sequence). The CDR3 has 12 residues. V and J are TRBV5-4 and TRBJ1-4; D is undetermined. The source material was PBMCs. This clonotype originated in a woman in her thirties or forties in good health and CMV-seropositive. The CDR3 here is CASSLPGEKLFF. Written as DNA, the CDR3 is TGTGCCAGCAGCTTGCCGGGGGAAAAACTGTTTTTT.